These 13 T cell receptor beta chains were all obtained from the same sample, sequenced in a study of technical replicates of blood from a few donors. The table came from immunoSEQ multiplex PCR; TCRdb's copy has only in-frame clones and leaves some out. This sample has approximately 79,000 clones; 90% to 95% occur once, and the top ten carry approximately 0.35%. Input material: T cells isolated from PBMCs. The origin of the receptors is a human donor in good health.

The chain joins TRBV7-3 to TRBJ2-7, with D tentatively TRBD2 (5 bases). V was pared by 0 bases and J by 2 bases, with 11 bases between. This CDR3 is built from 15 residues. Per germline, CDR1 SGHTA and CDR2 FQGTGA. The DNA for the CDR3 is TGTGCCAGCAGCTTAACGGGGAGTTCCCCCTACGAGCAGTACTTC. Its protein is CASSLTGSSPYEQYF.

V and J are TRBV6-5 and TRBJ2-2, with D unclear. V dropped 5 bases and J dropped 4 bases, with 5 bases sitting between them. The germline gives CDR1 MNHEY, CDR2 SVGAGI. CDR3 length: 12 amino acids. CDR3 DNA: TGTGCCAGCAGTATCCTCACCGGGGAGCTGTTTTTT. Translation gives CASSILTGELFF.

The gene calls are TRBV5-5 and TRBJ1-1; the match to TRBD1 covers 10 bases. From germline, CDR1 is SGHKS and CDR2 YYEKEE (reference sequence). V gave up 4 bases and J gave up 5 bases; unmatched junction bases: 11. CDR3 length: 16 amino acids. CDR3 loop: CASSELPRTGGTEAFF. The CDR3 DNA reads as TGTGCCAGCAGCGAATTACCGCGGACAGGGGGTACTGAAGCTTTCTTT.

Here the CDR3 reads CASSAPGTDTQYF. CDR3 nucleotide sequence: TGTGCCAGCAGTGCCCCGGGCACAGATACGCAGTATTTT. V gene TRBV28 combines with J gene TRBJ2-3, with D unclear. Deletions cut 5 bases from V and 1 base from J, with 7 bases between. CDR1 and CDR2 from the germline V gene are MDHEN and SYDVKM. CDR3 length: 13 residues. Combining the CDR3 with reference TRBV28 and TRBJ2-3 gives the whole variable domain DVKVTQSSRYLVKRTGEKVFLECVQDMDHENMFWYRQDPGLGLRLIYFSYDVKMKEKGDIPEGYSVSREKKERFSLILESASTNQTSMYLCASSAPGTDTQYFGPGTRLTVL.

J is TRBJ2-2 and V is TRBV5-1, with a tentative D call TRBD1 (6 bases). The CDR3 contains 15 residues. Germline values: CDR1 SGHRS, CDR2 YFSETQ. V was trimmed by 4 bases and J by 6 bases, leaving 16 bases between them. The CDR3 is CASSEAGERAGELFF. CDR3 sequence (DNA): TGCGCCAGCAGCGAAGCAGGGGAACGCGCCGGGGAGCTGTTTTTT.

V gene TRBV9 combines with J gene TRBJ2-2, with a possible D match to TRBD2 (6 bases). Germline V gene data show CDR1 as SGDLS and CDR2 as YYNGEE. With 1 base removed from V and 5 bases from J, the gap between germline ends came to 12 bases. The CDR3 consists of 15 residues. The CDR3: CASSVFGDLTGELFF. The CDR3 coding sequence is TGTGCCAGCAGCGTATTCGGGGACTTAACCGGGGAGCTGTTTTTT.

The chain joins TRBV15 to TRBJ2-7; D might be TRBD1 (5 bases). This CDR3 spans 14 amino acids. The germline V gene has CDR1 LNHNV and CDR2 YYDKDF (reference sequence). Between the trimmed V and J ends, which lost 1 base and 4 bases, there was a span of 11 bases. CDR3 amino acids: CATSRVIGAYEQYF. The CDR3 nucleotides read TGTGCCACCAGCAGAGTCATTGGGGCTTACGAGCAGTACTTC.

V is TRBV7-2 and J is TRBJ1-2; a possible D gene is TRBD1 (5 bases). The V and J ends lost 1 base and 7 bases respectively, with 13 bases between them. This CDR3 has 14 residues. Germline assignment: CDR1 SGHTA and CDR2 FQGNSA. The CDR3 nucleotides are TGTGCCAGCAGCTTAGTAATGCCGGGGGGTGGCTACACCTTC. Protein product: CASSLVMPGGGYTF.

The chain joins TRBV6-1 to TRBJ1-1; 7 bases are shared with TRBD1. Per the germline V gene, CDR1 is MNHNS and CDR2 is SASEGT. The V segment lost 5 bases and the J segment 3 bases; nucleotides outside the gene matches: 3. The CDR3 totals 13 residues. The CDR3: CASSFTGDTEAFF. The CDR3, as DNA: TGTGCCAGCAGTTTTACAGGGGACACTGAAGCTTTCTTT.

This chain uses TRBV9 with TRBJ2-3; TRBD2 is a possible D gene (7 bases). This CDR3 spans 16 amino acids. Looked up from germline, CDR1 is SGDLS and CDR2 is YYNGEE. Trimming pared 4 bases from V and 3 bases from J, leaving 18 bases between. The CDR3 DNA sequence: TGTGCCAGCAGCAAAGGGGAGGGGGTTGGTACAGATACGCAGTATTTT. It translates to CASSKGEGVGTDTQYF.

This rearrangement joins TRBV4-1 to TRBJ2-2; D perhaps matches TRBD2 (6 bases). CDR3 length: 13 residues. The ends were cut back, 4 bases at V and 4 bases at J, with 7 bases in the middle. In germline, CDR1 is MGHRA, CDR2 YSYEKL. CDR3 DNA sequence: TGCGCCAGCAGCCCGGGACTCACCGGGGAGCTGTTTTTT. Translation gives CASSPGLTGELFF.

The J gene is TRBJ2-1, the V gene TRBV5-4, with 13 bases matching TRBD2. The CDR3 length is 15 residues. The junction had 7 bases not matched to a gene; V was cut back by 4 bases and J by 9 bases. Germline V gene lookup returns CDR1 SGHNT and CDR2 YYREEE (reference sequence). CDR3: CASSAGLAGRVEQFF. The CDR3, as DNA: TGTGCCAGCAGCGCGGGACTAGCGGGAAGAGTTGAGCAGTTCTTC.

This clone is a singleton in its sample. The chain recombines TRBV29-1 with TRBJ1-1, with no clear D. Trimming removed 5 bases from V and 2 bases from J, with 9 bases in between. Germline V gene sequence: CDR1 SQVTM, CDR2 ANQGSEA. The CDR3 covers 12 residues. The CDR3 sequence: CSVLQSNTEAFF. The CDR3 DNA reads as TGCAGCGTTTTACAGAGTAACACTGAAGCTTTCTTT.